One and the same sample provided the 20 T cell receptor beta chains below, sequenced in a study of cytomegalovirus exposure and HLA in healthy donors (dated by TCRdb to the late 2010s). Libraries were made using the immunoSEQ multiplex PCR assay. The multiplex PCR relied on a mix of 60 forward primers for TCR Vbeta segments and 13 reverse primers for TCR Jbeta segments. The clones in this table, taken by TCRdb from immuneACCESS, are in-frame only. Not every clone is retained; where verified, under half of the shortfall comes from an unresolved V gene, and the cause of the rest is unknown. The sample table lists 150,000 to 200,000 clones, 60% to 85% of them with a count of one. Of the sample, roughly 2.8% falls within the top ten clones. Sample: PBMCs. Every receptor here comes from a male donor in good health and CMV-seronegative.

The chain recombines TRBV19 with TRBJ2-7; 11 bases match TRBD1. Germline V CDR1 and CDR2: LNHDA, SQIVND (reference sequence). The CDR3 covers 16 residues. V shed 3 bases and J 0 bases; nucleotides not matched to a gene: 4. CDR3 sequence (DNA): TGTGCCAGTAGTATTTCAGGACAGGGGGCCTCCTACGAGCAGTACTTC. This codes for CASSISGQGASYEQYF.

The CDR3 is CASSLEGVLRETQYF. The CDR3 coding sequence is TGTGCCAGCAGCTTGGAGGGGGTCCTCAGGGAGACCCAGTACTTC. The gene calls are TRBV5-5 and TRBJ2-5, with D perhaps matching TRBD1 (6 bases). This CDR3 region has 15 residues. Trimming stripped 0 bases from V and 5 bases from J, with 14 bases between. CDR1 and CDR2 (germline): SGHKS, YYEKEE (reference sequence).

The count of this clone is one. This chain joins TRBV6-6 and TRBJ1-5, with D uncertain. The germline V and J ends were trimmed by 4 bases and 4 bases, with 14 bases remaining between them. The CDR3 is made up of 15 amino acids. Germline V lookup: CDR1 MNHNY, CDR2 SVGAGI (reference sequence). DNA for the CDR3: TGTGCCAGCAGTTCGAACGGGTTAGGAAATCAGCCCCAGCATTTT. This gives the protein CASSSNGLGNQPQHF.

The chain uses TRBV29-1 and TRBJ2-3; 12 nucleotides align to TRBD2. The CDR3 has 17 amino acids. V was clipped by 3 bases and J by 1 base; unmatched bases: 8. From germline, CDR1 is SQVTM and CDR2 ANQGSEA. In DNA, the CDR3 is TGCAGCGTTGACGCGCTAGCGGGAGGGCCGGGCACAGATACGCAGTATTTT. Protein product: CSVDALAGGPGTDTQYF.

This clone came up a few times. The chain has TRBV15 and TRBJ2-4, with 8 bases aligning to TRBD1. The V gene's germline CDR1 is LNHNV and CDR2 YYDKDF (reference sequence). J gave up 0 bases and V 3 bases, and 7 bases lay outside the gene matches. The CDR3 contains 17 residues. The CDR3 DNA is TGTGCCACCAGCAGCACCAGACAGGGGATAGCCAAAAACATTCAGTACTTC. It is translated as CATSSTRQGIAKNIQYF.

V usage is TRBV5-1 and J usage is TRBJ2-1; 13 bases line up with TRBD2. The ends lost 0 bases at V and 6 bases at J; junction bases unmatched: 3. The CDR3 consists of 16 residues. CDR1 and CDR2 (germline): SGHRS, YFSETQ. CDR3 amino acids: CASSLGGLAGSNEQFF. CDR3 bases: TGCGCCAGCAGCTTGGGGGGACTAGCGGGAAGCAATGAGCAGTTCTTC.

This chain links TRBV20-1 with TRBJ2-1; D unresolved. The germline V and J ends were trimmed by 2 bases and 8 bases, with 7 bases remaining between them. Germline loops: CDR1 DFQATT, CDR2 SNEGSKA (reference sequence). The CDR3 is 11 amino acids. CDR3 sequence: CSARTVDEQFF. The CDR3 DNA is TGCAGTGCTAGAACGGTGGATGAGCAGTTCTTC.

This chain connects TRBV14 to TRBJ2-4; 7 nucleotides align to TRBD2. The V gene's germline CDR1 is SGHDN and CDR2 FVKESK. V shed 0 bases, J shed 0 bases, and the junction held 5 bases outside the gene matches. The CDR3 consists of 17 residues. The CDR3 loop reads CASSQDLSSGAKNIQYF. The CDR3 bases are TGTGCCAGCAGCCAAGATCTTTCTAGCGGAGCCAAAAACATTCAGTACTTC.

This chain connects TRBV12-5 to TRBJ1-2; weak D call: TRBD1 (6 bases). The germline gives CDR1 LGHNT, CDR2 FRNRAP. This CDR3 is built from 17 residues. Trimming left V 6 bases short and J 2 bases short, with 22 bases between. This CDR3 reads CASGPVQQGRGNYGYTF. Written as DNA, the CDR3 is TGTGCTAGTGGCCCTGTACAACAGGGAAGGGGGAACTATGGCTACACCTTC.

V is TRBV30 and J is TRBJ2-5; D might be TRBD2 (6 bases). Between the trimmed V and J ends, which lost 1 base and 7 bases, there was a span of 13 bases. The length of the CDR3 is 13 residues. Germline V gene sequence: CDR1 GTSNPN, CDR2 SVGIG (reference sequence). CDR3 sequence (DNA): TGTGCCTGGAGTGGGACGGGGGTGGCGACCCAGTACTTC. Protein sequence: CAWSGTGVATQYF.

This clone is a singleton in its sample. The rearrangement joins TRBV30 to TRBJ1-6; 8 bases agree with TRBD1. V lost 2 bases and J lost 8; bases outside the gene matches: 8. This CDR3 spans 15 amino acids. The germline V gene encodes CDR1 GTSNPN and CDR2 SVGIG (reference sequence). The CDR3: CAWSWNRGGYSPLHF. Written as DNA, the CDR3 is TGTGCCTGGAGTTGGAACAGGGGGGGTTATTCACCCCTCCACTTT.

V gene TRBV28 combines with J gene TRBJ2-1, with a tentative D call TRBD2 (5 bases). The V and J ends lost 1 base and 4 bases respectively, with 17 bases between them. The CDR3 is 17 amino acids. Germline V gene data show CDR1 as MDHEN and CDR2 as SYDVKM. CDR3 DNA sequence: TGTGCCAGCAGTTTATCCGCCCTAGGGCGGGCATACAATGAGCAGTTCTTC. It codes for CASSLSALGRAYNEQFF.

The rearrangement joins TRBV28 to TRBJ2-1; TRBD2 is a possible D gene (6 bases). V was pared by 6 bases and J by 3 bases, with 15 bases between. CDR3 length equals 15 residues. Germline loops: CDR1 MDHEN, CDR2 SYDVKM. The CDR3 protein is CASSPPGVGYNEQFF. CDR3 coding DNA: TGTGCCAGCAGCCCCCCGGGAGTAGGCTACAATGAGCAGTTCTTC.

The rearrangement links TRBV5-6 to TRBJ1-4; 8 bases agree with TRBD1. Germline V CDR1 and CDR2: SGHDT, YYEEEE. The J segment lost 8 bases and the V segment lost 2 bases, leaving 5 bases of the junction unmatched. CDR3 length: 14 residues. CDR3 protein: CASSLRTGWEKLFF. The DNA of the CDR3 is TGTGCCAGCAGCTTACGGACAGGGTGGGAAAAACTGTTTTTT.

CDR3 nucleotides: TGTGCCAGCAGTTTAGGGTGGGCAAATCAGCCCCAGCATTTT. This encodes CASSLGWANQPQHF. This chain uses TRBV28 with TRBJ1-5; the D is unclear. There are 14 residues in the CDR3. The germline V and J ends were trimmed by 2 bases and 4 bases, with 9 bases remaining between them. Germline V gene lookup returns CDR1 MDHEN and CDR2 SYDVKM.

The rearrangement uses TRBV27 and TRBJ1-5, with a possible D match to TRBD1 (5 bases). CDR1 is MNHEY and CDR2 is SMNVEV in the germline V gene (reference sequence). Trimming pared 7 bases from V and 4 bases from J, leaving 14 bases between. The CDR3 runs 14 residues. The CDR3 region has the DNA TGTGCCAGCAAGACGGCAGGGATTAATCAGCCCCAGCATTTT. It yields the protein CASKTAGINQPQHF.

The rearrangement links TRBV6-5 to TRBJ2-7; TRBD1 matches at 10 bases. The CDR3 spans 15 residues. Germline V CDR1 and CDR2: MNHEY, SVGAGI. J was trimmed by 3 bases and V by 3 bases; bases with no gene match: 5. CDR3 in DNA: TGTGCCAGCAGTTATAGTCGGACAGGGGGCTACGAGCAGTACTTC. This encodes CASSYSRTGGYEQYF.

In its sample, this clone was seen once. The chain employs TRBV7-2 and TRBJ2-1; a possible D gene is TRBD1 (6 bases). CDR3 length: 12 amino acids. V was cut by 7 bases and J by 9 bases, with 13 bases left in between. CDR1 SGHTA and CDR2 FQGNSA come from the germline V gene. This CDR3 reads CASTTRGGEQFF. DNA for the CDR3: TGTGCCAGCACCACTAGAGGGGGTGAGCAGTTCTTC.

CDR3 in DNA: TGTGCTAGTGGTCACCCCTTACGCCGAGTGAAAGCCTACGAGCAGTACTTC. It is translated as CASGHPLRRVKAYEQYF. V and J are TRBV12-5 and TRBJ2-7; D gene unclear. Trimming removed 5 bases from V and 2 bases from J, with 22 bases in between. Germline V gene lookup returns CDR1 LGHNT and CDR2 FRNRAP. This CDR3 has 17 residues.

The rearrangement links TRBV9 to TRBJ1-5; D is ambiguous. V lost 3 bases, J lost 7 bases, and 11 bases lay in between. CDR1 SGDLS and CDR2 YYNGEE come from the germline V gene. The CDR3 has 13 residues. In nucleotides, the CDR3 is TGTGCCAGCAGCGGAGCAAGCGGCCAGCCCCAGCATTTT. Residues: CASSGASGQPQHF.